These T cell receptor beta chains were read from a single sample in a study of beta chain features in type 1 diabetes. The data were produced by immunoSEQ multiplex PCR, yet TCRdb's version contains in-frame clones alone and is incomplete. This table has some 63,000 clones, roughly 49% appearing once. The sequenced material came from central memory CD4+ T cells from blood. The source is a man aged 30 to 45 with type 1 diabetes. The CDR3 runs from the conserved cysteine through the conserved F or W. The D gene is left open where the match is weak. Not all rows give a size; the values are once, few, many and, for expanded clones, a class.

D: NA; J: TRBJ1-2; size: NA; V: TRBV7-9; DNA: TGTGCCAGCACCGAAATCAGGGCTAACTATGGCTACACCTTC; CDR3: CASTEIRANYGYTF
D: NA; J: TRBJ2-5; size: NA; V: TRBV7-9; DNA: TGTGCCAGCAGCTTAGAGGGGGGGGGCGGAGAGACCCAGTACTTC; CDR3: CASSLEGGGGETQYF
D: TRBD1; J: TRBJ1-2; size: NA; V: TRBV30; DNA: TGTGCCTGGAGGCATCACAGGGGAAGGAACTATGGCTACACCTTC; CDR3: CAWRHHRGRNYGYTF
D: TRBD1; J: TRBJ2-5; size: once; V: TRBV5-1; DNA: TGCGCCAGCAGCCAGGGACAGGACAAAGGGGAGCAGTACTTC; CDR3: CASSQGQDKGEQYF
D: NA; J: TRBJ2-5; size: few; V: TRBV10-3; DNA: TGTGCCACCGGGAGCGGCGAAGAGACCCAGTACTTC; CDR3: CATGSGEETQYF
D: TRBD2; J: TRBJ2-7; size: NA; V: TRBV5-4; DNA: TGTGCCAGCAGCCCGGGACTAGCGGCCTACGAGCAGTACTTC; CDR3: CASSPGLAAYEQYF
D: TRBD2; J: TRBJ2-1; size: few; V: TRBV7-2; DNA: TGTGCCAGCAGCTTAGACGGGAGGGCGGGCAATGAGCAGTTCTTC; CDR3: CASSLDGRAGNEQFF
D: TRBD1; J: TRBJ1-2; size: NA; V: TRBV5-1; DNA: TGCGCCAGCAGCGTGGACAGGGGGCAGTATAAGGATGGCTACACCTTC; CDR3: CASSVDRGQYKDGYTF
D: NA; J: TRBJ1-1; size: NA; V: TRBV5-1; DNA: TGCGCCAGCAGCTTGAAAGTGGCAGGGGAAAGGAACACTGAAGCTTTCTTT; CDR3: CASSLKVAGERNTEAFF
D: TRBD1; J: TRBJ1-1; size: NA; V: TRBV5-1; DNA: TGCGCCAGCAGCCCGGACCAGGGGGGCGACACTGAAGCTTTCTTT; CDR3: CASSPDQGGDTEAFF
D: TRBD1; J: TRBJ1-5; size: NA; V: TRBV19; DNA: TGTGCCAGTAAGACGGGACAGGGGGGATCGCAGCCCCAGCATTTT; CDR3: CASKTGQGGSQPQHF
D: NA; J: TRBJ2-7; size: NA; V: TRBV18; DNA: TGTGCCAGCTCACCACCCAACAGTCCCCCGGCGGGCGAGCAGTACTTC; CDR3: CASSPPNSPPAGEQYF
D: NA; J: TRBJ1-1; size: NA; V: TRBV14; DNA: TGTGCCAGCAGCCAACGAGGGACTGAAGCTTTCTTT; CDR3: CASSQRGTEAFF
D: NA; J: TRBJ2-1; size: NA; V: TRBV5-4; DNA: TGTGCCAGCAGCTTGGTTGGGTGGGGGGATATCAATGAGCAGTTCTTC; CDR3: CASSLVGWGDINEQFF
D: NA; J: TRBJ1-1; size: few; V: TRBV7-9; DNA: TGTGCCAGCAGCCCACAAGGACAGCTCAACGAAGCTTTCTTT; CDR3: CASSPQGQLNEAFF
D: TRBD2; J: TRBJ2-7; size: few; V: TRBV6-1; DNA: TGTGCCAGCAGTGAAGCACTAGCGGGGGGGAACGAGCAGTACTTC; CDR3: CASSEALAGGNEQYF
D: NA; J: TRBJ1-2; size: NA; V: TRBV18; DNA: TGTGCCAGCTCACCCAGCCAGAAGGAGGGCTACACCTTC; CDR3: CASSPSQKEGYTF
D: TRBD1; J: TRBJ2-3; size: NA; V: TRBV5-1; DNA: TGCGCCAGCAGCTCGGGACAGGGGATACCTAGCACAGATACGCAGTATTTT; CDR3: CASSSGQGIPSTDTQYF
D: TRBD1; J: TRBJ2-5; size: NA; V: TRBV27; DNA: TGTGCCAGCAGTTTGGACAGGTACCAAGAGACCCAGTACTTC; CDR3: CASSLDRYQETQYF
D: NA; J: TRBJ1-1; size: NA; V: TRBV7-9; DNA: TGTGCCAGCCACGAGGGCGGGGTTGGTAAGGGCACTGAAGCTTTCTTT; CDR3: CASHEGGVGKGTEAFF
D: NA; J: TRBJ2-5; size: NA; V: TRBV2; DNA: TGTGCCAGCAGTGTTCAGCCCCACGGGGAGACCCAGTACTTC; CDR3: CASSVQPHGETQYF
D: NA; J: TRBJ1-3; size: NA; V: TRBV7-8; DNA: TGTGCCAGCAGCTCGACAGGACCTGGAAACACCATATATTTT; CDR3: CASSSTGPGNTIYF
D: TRBD1; J: TRBJ2-7; size: NA; V: TRBV6-6; DNA: TGTGCCAGCAGTCATAAGTTACGGGACAGGGGTTTCGAGCAGTACTTC; CDR3: CASSHKLRDRGFEQYF
D: NA; J: TRBJ2-1; size: few; V: TRBV7-2; DNA: TGTGCCAGCAGCTCCGTAGCCTCCTACAATGAGCAGTTCTTC; CDR3: CASSSVASYNEQFF
D: NA; J: TRBJ1-1; size: NA; V: TRBV4-1; DNA: TGCGCCAGCAGCCAAGGGACAGACATGAACACTGAAGCTTTCTTT; CDR3: CASSQGTDMNTEAFF
D: NA; J: TRBJ1-2; size: once; V: TRBV5-1; DNA: TGCGCCAGCAGCCCGGTGGCTAACTATGGCTACACCTTC; CDR3: CASSPVANYGYTF
D: NA; J: TRBJ2-1; size: NA; V: TRBV27; DNA: TGTGCCAGCAGTTTATCGCAGCGAAATGAGCAGTTCTTC; CDR3: CASSLSQRNEQFF
D: NA; J: TRBJ2-7; size: NA; V: TRBV18; DNA: TGTGCCAGCTCACCATCGACAGGCGTCTACGAGCAGTACTTC; CDR3: CASSPSTGVYEQYF